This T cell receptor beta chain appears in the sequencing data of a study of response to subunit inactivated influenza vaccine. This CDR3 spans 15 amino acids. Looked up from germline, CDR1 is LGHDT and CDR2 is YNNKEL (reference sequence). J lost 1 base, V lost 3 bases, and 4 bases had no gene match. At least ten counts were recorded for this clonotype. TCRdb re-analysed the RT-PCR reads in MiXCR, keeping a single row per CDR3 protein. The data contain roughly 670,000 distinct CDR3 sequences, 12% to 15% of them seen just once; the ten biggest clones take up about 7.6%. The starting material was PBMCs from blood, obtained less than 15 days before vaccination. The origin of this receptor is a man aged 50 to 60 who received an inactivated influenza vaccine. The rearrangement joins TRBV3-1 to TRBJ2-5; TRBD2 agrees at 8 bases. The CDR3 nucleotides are TGTGCCAGCAGCCAGGTCGGACTAGCCCAAGAGACCCAGTACTTC. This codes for CASSQVGLAQETQYF.